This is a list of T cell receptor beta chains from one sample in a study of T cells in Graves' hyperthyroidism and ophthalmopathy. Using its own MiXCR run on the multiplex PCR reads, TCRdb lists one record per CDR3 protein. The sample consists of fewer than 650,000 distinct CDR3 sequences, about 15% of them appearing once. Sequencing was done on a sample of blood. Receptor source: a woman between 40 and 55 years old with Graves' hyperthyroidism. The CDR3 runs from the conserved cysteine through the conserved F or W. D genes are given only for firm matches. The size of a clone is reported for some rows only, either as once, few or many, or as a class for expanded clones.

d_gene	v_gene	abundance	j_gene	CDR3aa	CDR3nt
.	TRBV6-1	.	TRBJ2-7	CASSEAELREQYF	TGTGCCAGCAGTGAAGCGGAGTTGAGGGAGCAGTACTTC
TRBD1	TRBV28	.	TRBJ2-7	CASSSSRTGNYEQYF	TGTGCCAGCAGTTCCTCCCGGACAGGGAACTACGAGCAGTACTTC
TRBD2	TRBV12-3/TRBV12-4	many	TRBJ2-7	CASSLGSGRAYEQYF	TGTGCCAGCAGTTTAGGGTCCGGGAGGGCTTACGAGCAGTACTTC
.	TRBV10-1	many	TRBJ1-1	CASSEKGYTEAFF	TGCGCCAGCAGTGAGAAGGGGTATACTGAAGCTTTCTTT
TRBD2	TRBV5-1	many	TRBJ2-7	CASSLEPSGRVTYEQYF	TGCGCCAGCAGCTTGGAACCGAGCGGGAGAGTAACCTACGAGCAGTACTTC
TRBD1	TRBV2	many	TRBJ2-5	CASSDEQGAIETQYF	TGTGCCAGCAGTGACGAACAGGGGGCAATCGAGACCCAGTACTTC
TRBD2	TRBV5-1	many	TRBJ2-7	CASSQLAGGGEQYF	TGCGCCAGCAGCCAACTAGCGGGAGGGGGCGAGCAGTACTTC
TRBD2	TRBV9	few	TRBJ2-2	CASSGGTSGSGELFF	TGTGCCAGCAGCGGCGGGACTAGCGGGTCCGGGGAGCTGTTTTTT
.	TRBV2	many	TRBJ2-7	CASSVRDSYEQYF	TGTGCCAGCAGTGTCAGGGACTCCTACGAGCAGTACTTC
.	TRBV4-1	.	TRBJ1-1	CASSQDFRSDAFF	TGCGCCAGCAGCCAAGATTTCCGATCTGACGCTTTCTTT
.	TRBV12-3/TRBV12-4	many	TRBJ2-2	CASSHETGPNTGELFF	TGTGCCAGCAGCCACGAGACAGGTCCGAACACCGGGGAGCTGTTTTTT
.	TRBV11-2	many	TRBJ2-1	CASSLDPQARYEQFF	TGTGCCAGCAGCTTAGATCCCCAGGCACGATATGAGCAGTTCTTC
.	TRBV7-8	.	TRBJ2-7	CASSLTRDISYEQYF	TGTGCCAGCAGCCTAACCCGGGACATCTCCTACGAGCAGTACTTC
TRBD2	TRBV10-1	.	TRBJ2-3	CASSESAGGPRPQYF	TGCGCCAGCAGTGAGTCAGCGGGAGGGCCTCGCCCGCAGTATTTT
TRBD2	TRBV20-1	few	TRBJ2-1	CSARVAASGRESYNEQFF	TGCAGTGCTAGGGTAGCGGCTAGCGGGAGGGAGTCCTACAATGAGCAGTTCTTC
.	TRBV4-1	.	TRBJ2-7	CASSRGPDNLYEQYF	TGCGCCAGCAGCCGAGGGCCGGACAATCTCTACGAGCAGTACTTC
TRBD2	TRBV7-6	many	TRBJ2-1	CASSLDPGLAGYNEQFF	TGTGCCAGCAGCTTAGATCCGGGACTAGCGGGGTACAATGAGCAGTTCTTC
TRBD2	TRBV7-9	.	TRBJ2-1	CASKLTGLAGGYNEQFF	TGTGCCAGCAAACTTACGGGACTAGCGGGAGGTTACAATGAGCAGTTCTTC
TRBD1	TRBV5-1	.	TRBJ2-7	CASSLPGQGRTYEQYF	TGCGCCAGCAGCTTGCCCGGACAGGGGAGAACCTACGAGCAGTACTTC
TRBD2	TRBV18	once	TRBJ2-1	CASSQGVGRDNEQFF	TGTGCCAGCAGCCAAGGGGTCGGGAGGGACAATGAGCAGTTCTTC
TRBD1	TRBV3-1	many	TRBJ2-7	CASSQLPGQGTYEQYF	TGTGCCAGCAGCCAATTGCCGGGACAGGGAACCTACGAGCAGTACTTC
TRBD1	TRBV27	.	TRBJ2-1	CASSLFGTAYNEQFF	TGTGCCAGCAGTTTATTCGGGACAGCTTATAATGAGCAGTTCTTC
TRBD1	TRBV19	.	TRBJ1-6	CASSIDRDYNSPLHF	TGTGCCAGTAGTATCGACAGGGATTATAATTCACCCCTCCACTTT
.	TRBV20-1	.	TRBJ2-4	CSATDPLAKNIQYF	TGCAGTGCTACAGATCCTCTAGCCAAAAACATTCAGTACTTC
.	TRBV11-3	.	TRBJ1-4	CASSSGHLGTTNEKLFF	TGTGCCAGCAGCTCGGGACATTTAGGGACAACTAATGAAAAACTGTTTTTT
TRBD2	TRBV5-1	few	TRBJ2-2	CASSFGAGGASGAGELFF	TGCGCCAGCAGCTTTGGAGCGGGAGGAGCGAGTGGAGCCGGGGAGCTGTTTTTT
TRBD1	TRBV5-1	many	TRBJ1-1	CASSGQGVVMNTEAFF	TGCGCCAGCAGTGGACAGGGGGTCGTAATGAACACTGAAGCTTTCTTT
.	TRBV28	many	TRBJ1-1	CASSLSGGEAFF	TGTGCCAGCAGTTTATCGGGGGGTGAAGCTTTCTTT
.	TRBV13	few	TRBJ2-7	CASSLGFGVYEQYF	TGTGCCAGCAGCTTAGGATTTGGCGTCTACGAGCAGTACTTC
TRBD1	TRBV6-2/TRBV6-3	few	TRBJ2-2	CASRGGQGANTGELFF	TGTGCCAGCAGGGGGGGACAGGGGGCGAACACCGGGGAGCTGTTTTTT
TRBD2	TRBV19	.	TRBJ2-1	CASSLSSAGVYNEQFF	TGTGCCAGTAGTTTGTCTTCGGCGGGAGTGTACAATGAGCAGTTCTTC
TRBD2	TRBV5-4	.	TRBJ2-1	CASSQGLAGKTPGEQFF	TGTGCCAGCAGCCAGGGACTAGCGGGTAAAACCCCGGGGGAGCAGTTCTTC
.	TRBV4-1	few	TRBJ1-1	CASSQGGNSLTEAFF	TGCGCCAGCAGCCAAGGGGGTAACAGTCTCACTGAAGCTTTCTTT
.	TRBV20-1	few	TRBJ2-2	CSARVLGPYTGELFF	TGCAGTGCTAGAGTACTCGGGCCTTATACCGGGGAGCTGTTTTTT
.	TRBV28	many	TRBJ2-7	CASSPGTGQSYEQYF	TGTGCCAGCAGCCCAGGGACGGGCCAATCCTACGAGCAGTACTTC
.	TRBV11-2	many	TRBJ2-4	CASSLDREAGRNIQYF	TGTGCCAGCAGCTTAGATCGTGAGGCGGGCAGAAACATTCAGTACTTC
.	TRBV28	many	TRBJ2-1	CASSLPQGYEQFF	TGTGCCAGCAGTCTCCCGCAGGGTTATGAGCAGTTCTTC
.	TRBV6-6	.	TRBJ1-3	CASSYEVSGNTIYF	TGTGCCAGCAGTTACGAGGTATCTGGAAACACCATATATTTT
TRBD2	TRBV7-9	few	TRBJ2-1	CASSLTGRAVIQFF	TGTGCCAGCAGCTTAACCGGGAGGGCCGTGATTCAGTTCTTC
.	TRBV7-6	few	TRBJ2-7	CASSLTNGVEQYF	TGTGCCAGCAGCTTAACGAACGGGGTCGAGCAGTACTTC
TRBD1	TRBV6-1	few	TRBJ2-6	CASGTGSSGANVLTF	TGTGCCAGCGGGACAGGGTCCTCTGGGGCCAACGTCCTGACTTTC
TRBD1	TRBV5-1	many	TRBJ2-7	CASSREYSGQNYEQYF	TGCGCCAGCAGCAGAGAGTATTCGGGACAGAACTACGAGCAGTACTTC
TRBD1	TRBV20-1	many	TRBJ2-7	CSARNSGTGLYEQYF	TGCAGTGCTAGAAACTCCGGGACAGGGCTCTACGAGCAGTACTTC
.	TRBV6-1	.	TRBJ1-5	CASSEVHQANQPQHF	TGTGCCAGCAGTGAAGTGCACCAGGCGAATCAGCCCCAGCATTTT
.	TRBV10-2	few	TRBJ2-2	CASNRNSNTGELFF	TGCGCCAGCAACAGAAACTCGAACACCGGGGAGCTGTTTTTT
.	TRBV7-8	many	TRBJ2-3	CASSLKSTSTDTQYF	TGTGCCAGCAGCCTGAAGAGTACTAGCACAGATACGCAGTATTTT
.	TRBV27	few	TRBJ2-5	CASSLSFKETQYF	TGTGCCAGCAGTTTATCGTTTAAGGAGACCCAGTACTTC
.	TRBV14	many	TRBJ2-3	CASSVGLSTDTQYF	TGTGCCAGCAGCGTCGGACTGAGCACAGATACGCAGTATTTT
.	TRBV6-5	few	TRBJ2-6	CASSSGGGPNSGANVLTF	TGTGCCAGCAGTTCGGGCGGCGGGCCCAACTCTGGGGCCAACGTCCTGACTTTC